This T cell receptor (beta chain) was retrieved from a study of blood T cell repertoires in COVID-19. On the study more broadly: Samples came from the United States, Italy and Spain, spanning acute and convalescent COVID-19.

Only in-frame clones appear in the TCRdb table, and some are missing; sequencing was by immunoSEQ multiplex PCR. The table records about 75,000 clones, about 90% of them present only once. The origin of this receptor is a human donor in a cohort sampled during active COVID-19. The sample consisted of peripheral blood.

The CDR3 DNA reads TGCGCCAGCAGCCCCACAGGGTATGATGGCTACACCTTC. Its translation is CASSPTGYDGYTF. The chain recombines TRBV5-1 with TRBJ1-2; D possibly corresponds to TRBD1 (6 bases). V gave up 4 bases and J gave up 6 bases, with 13 bases separating them. Germline CDR1 and CDR2: SGHRS and YFSETQ. The CDR3 contains 13 residues.